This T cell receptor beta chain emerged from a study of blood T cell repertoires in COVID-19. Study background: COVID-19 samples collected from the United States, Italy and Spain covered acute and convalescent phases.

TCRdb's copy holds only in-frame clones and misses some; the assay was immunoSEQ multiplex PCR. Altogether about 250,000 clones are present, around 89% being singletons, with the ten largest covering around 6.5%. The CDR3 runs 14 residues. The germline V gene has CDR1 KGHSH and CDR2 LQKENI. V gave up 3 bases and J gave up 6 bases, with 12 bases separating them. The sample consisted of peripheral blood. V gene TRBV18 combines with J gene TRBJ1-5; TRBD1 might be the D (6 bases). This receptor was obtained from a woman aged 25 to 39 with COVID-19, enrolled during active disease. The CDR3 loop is CASSPGGAGQPQHF. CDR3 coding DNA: TGTGCCAGCTCACCCGGGGGGGCGGGTCAGCCCCAGCATTTT.